This TCR beta chain stems from a study of T cell repertoires in cytomegalovirus infection. Via MiXCR, TCRdb re-called the reads, giving one row per CDR3 protein. The table shows about 770,000 distinct CDR3 sequences, with roughly 28% occurring only once. The V gene's germline CDR1 is SGHTA and CDR2 FQGTGA. V shed 0 bases and J shed 4 bases, with 6 bases lying between them. The CDR3 consists of 13 residues. This clonotype was detected only a few times. Its cognate antigen is unknown. Here the sequenced sample was cultured CD8+ T cells from PBMCs, taken from culture after CMV antigen stimulation. The chain carries TRBV7-3 and TRBJ2-5; D gene ambiguous. The clonotype originates from a human donor in good health (CMV status not recorded). Some clones in this sample may be carry-over from other donors' samples. The CDR3 protein is CASSLTIRETQYF. The CDR3 DNA reads as TGTGCCAGCAGCTTAACCATAAGAGAGACCCAGTACTTC.